Below, 17 T cell receptor beta chains from the same sample are listed, as sequenced in a study of blood T cell repertoires in COVID-19. Assay used: immunoSEQ multiplex PCR; TCRdb lists only in-frame clones, some missing. The sample yields approximately 140,000 clones, about nine tenths seen once. The sample was peripheral blood. These receptors originate from a human donor in a cohort sampled during active COVID-19.

This sequence joins TRBV5-6 and TRBJ1-1; 10 bases line up with TRBD1. The germline CDR1 and CDR2 sequences are SGHDT and YYEEEE. The CDR3 runs 16 residues. V lost 4 bases to trimming and J lost 1 base; unmatched junction nucleotides: 7. The CDR3 coding sequence is TGTGCCAGCAGCCCCGACAGGGGGCGAAGGAACACTGAAGCTTTCTTT. Translation: CASSPDRGRRNTEAFF.

The rearrangement uses TRBV23-1 and TRBJ2-7; 8 bases map to TRBD1. TRBV23-1 is known as an ORF, though its function is uncertain. The CDR3 contains 15 residues. J was trimmed by 6 bases and V by 4 bases; bases with no gene match: 11. The CDR3 DNA follows: TGCGCCAGCAGTCGCATCCGGGACAGGTTGTTCGAGCAGTACTTC. Protein: CASSRIRDRLFEQYF.

The chain couples TRBV27 to TRBJ1-2; 8 bases are shared with TRBD1. Per germline, CDR1 MNHEY and CDR2 SMNVEV (reference sequence). The CDR3 has 13 amino acids. V was pared by 7 bases and J by 7 bases, with 8 bases of the junction left unmatched. The CDR3 here is CASKDRGLRGYTF. The CDR3 region has the DNA TGTGCCAGCAAAGACAGGGGACTACGTGGCTACACCTTC.

This sequence joins TRBV5-5 and TRBJ1-2, with TRBD1 matching over 8 bases. V shed 3 bases, J shed 3 bases, and the junction held 4 bases outside the gene matches. The CDR3 totals 14 residues. Germline assignment: CDR1 SGHKS and CDR2 YYEKEE (reference sequence). The CDR3 spells CASSSDRGHYGYTF. CDR3 in DNA: TGTGCCAGCAGCTCCGACAGGGGACACTATGGCTACACCTTC.

The chain combines TRBV30 with TRBJ2-7; D remains ambiguous. Germline CDR1 is GTSNPN and CDR2 is SVGIG (reference sequence). Deletions cut 0 bases from V and 4 bases from J, with 7 bases between. The CDR3 is made up of 12 amino acids. CDR3 DNA: TGTGCCTGGAGTGTACAACATTACGAGCAGTACTTC. It codes for CAWSVQHYEQYF.

This clone was picked up a small number of times. V gene TRBV6-2 or TRBV6-3 combines with J gene TRBJ1-5; 10 nucleotides line up with TRBD1. The CDR3 is 15 residues long. Germline V CDR1 and CDR2: MNHEY, SVGEGT. After removal of 5 bases from V and 8 bases from J, the junction contained 9 bases not matched to a gene. The DNA of the CDR3 is TGTGCCAGCAGTCAACCGGGACAGGGGTTCAAGCCCCAGCATTTT. It is translated as CASSQPGQGFKPQHF.

The chain has TRBV7-2 and TRBJ2-7; 11 nucleotides line up with TRBD2. This CDR3 region has 16 residues. Germline CDR1 and CDR2: SGHTA and FQGNSA. With V trimmed by 3 bases and J by 6 bases, 10 bases remained unmatched. The CDR3 nucleotides read TGTGCCAGCAGCTTCCGTAGCGGGAGGGATAGTTCCGAGCAGTACTTC. Its translation: CASSFRSGRDSSEQYF.

This clone showed up just once. The rearrangement joins TRBV3-1 (or the pseudogene TRBV3-2) to TRBJ1-2; a weak D match, TRBD1 (5 bases). There are 15 residues in the CDR3. Deletions cut 1 base from V and 2 bases from J, with 11 bases between. The V gene's germline CDR1 is LGHDT and CDR2 YNNKEL (reference sequence). The CDR3 spells CASSQVARVNYGYTF. The DNA of the CDR3 is TGTGCCAGCAGCCAAGTGGCCAGGGTGAACTATGGCTACACCTTC.

The genes are TRBV6-5 and TRBJ1-3; D is uncertain. V lost 8 bases and J lost 0, with 8 bases in between. This CDR3 is 13 amino acids long. Germline V CDR1 and CDR2: MNHEY, SVGAGI. In DNA, the CDR3 is TGTGCCAGCTCTTCCCTCTCTGGAAACACCATATATTTT. Its translation: CASSSLSGNTIYF.

This clone was counted a few times. This chain links TRBV5-6 with TRBJ1-6; D perhaps matches TRBD1 (6 bases). V lost 7 bases and J lost 6, with 14 bases in between. Germline V lookup: CDR1 SGHDT, CDR2 YYEEEE. The length of the CDR3 is 14 residues. The CDR3 is CASLARDINSPLHF. The CDR3 DNA reads TGTGCCAGCCTCGCCAGGGACATTAATTCACCCCTCCACTTT.

In DNA, the CDR3 is TGTGCCAGGAGGACATGGGACAGGGGAGAGACCCAGTACTTC. Protein product: CARRTWDRGETQYF. V usage is TRBV19 and J usage is TRBJ2-5; 10 bases fit TRBD1. This CDR3 region has 14 residues. Losses at the gene ends were 9 bases for V and 4 bases for J; bases not matched to a gene: 8. From germline, CDR1 is LNHDA and CDR2 SQIVND (reference sequence).

The chain uses TRBV5-1 and TRBJ1-2; D is perhaps TRBD1 (5 bases). The CDR3 runs 15 residues. Per germline, CDR1 SGHRS and CDR2 YFSETQ. Between the trimmed V and J ends, which lost 0 bases and 1 base, there was a span of 10 bases. This CDR3 is CASSLVPGFNYGYTF. The DNA for the CDR3 is TGCGCCAGCAGCTTGGTCCCAGGGTTTAACTATGGCTACACCTTC.

The chain couples TRBV7-3 to TRBJ2-2; D might be TRBD2 (6 bases). This CDR3 spans 16 amino acids. V shed 1 base and J shed 1 base, with 10 bases lying between them. CDR1 is SGHTA, CDR2 FQGTGA, per germline. CDR3 loop: CASSLNPAGNTGELFF. The CDR3 DNA follows: TGTGCCAGCAGCTTAAACCCAGCGGGGAACACCGGGGAGCTGTTTTTT.

J is TRBJ1-6 and V is TRBV11-2; no firm D call. Germline CDR1 and CDR2: SGHAT and FQNNGV. Deletions cut 3 bases from V and 4 bases from J, with 10 bases between. The CDR3 totals 15 residues. CDR3 sequence (DNA): TGTGCCAGCAGCTTCCAGGTTGGGTATAATTCACCCCTCCACTTT. It codes for CASSFQVGYNSPLHF.

The rearrangement uses TRBV9 and TRBJ2-1, with 9 bases aligning to TRBD1. The junction had 6 bases not matched to a gene; V was cut back by 1 base and J by 4 bases. Germline lookup yields CDR1 SGDLS and CDR2 YYNGEE. This CDR3 spans 16 amino acids. Here the CDR3 DNA reads TGTGCCAGCAGCGTACAGGGGACAGGGATTTACAATGAGCAGTTCTTC. The encoded protein is CASSVQGTGIYNEQFF.

The count of this clone is one. V gene TRBV18 combines with J gene TRBJ2-2; D not resolved. V lost 4 bases and J 1 base, leaving 7 bases between the germline ends. This CDR3 is built from 14 residues. CDR1 is KGHSH, CDR2 LQKENI, per germline. The CDR3 DNA follows: TGTGCCAGCTCACAGAACAGGAACACCGGGGAGCTGTTTTTT. It codes for CASSQNRNTGELFF.

CDR3 coding DNA: TGTGCCAGCAGCCTTATGGTCGGGCGGGGTGAAAAACTGTTTTTT. It yields the protein CASSLMVGRGEKLFF. J is TRBJ1-4 and V is TRBV7-2, with unresolved D. The V gene lost 5 bases and the J gene lost 7 bases, with 17 bases spanning the gap. This CDR3 spans 15 amino acids. Germline-derived CDR1 and CDR2 are SGHTA and FQGNSA.